The T cell receptor beta chain described here comes from a study of blood T cell repertoires in COVID-19. Study in general: The samples span acute and convalescent COVID-19 from the United States, Italy and Spain. The cDNA or gDNA used as material had been derived from T cells, B-cell-depleted T cells, or PBMCs.

The table came from immunoSEQ multiplex PCR; TCRdb's copy has only in-frame clones and leaves some out. This sample has about 300,000 clones; around 87% occur once, and the top ten carry over 1%. Deletions cut 3 bases from V and 6 bases from J, with 6 bases between. Germline CDR1 SGHNT, CDR2 YENEEA. The CDR3 spans 13 residues. Sequencing was carried out using peripheral blood. This chain joins TRBV11-3 and TRBJ1-6; D gene ambiguous. This sequence originates from a man in his 70s with acute or convalescent COVID-19. The CDR3 DNA is TGTGCCAGCAGCTTGGAGGCTAATTCACCCCTCCACTTT. This encodes CASSLEANSPLHF.